Listed here are 5 T cell receptor beta chains from one sample, sequenced in a study of T cells after yellow fever vaccination. TCRdb independently ran MiXCR on the 5' RACE reads; one entry per CDR3 protein. The repertoire holds hundreds of thousands of distinct CDR3 sequences, with approximately 3.9% as singletons. Sequences were derived from PBMCs, sampled on the day of the yellow fever booster vaccination. The source of these receptors is a young man who received the YFV17D yellow fever vaccine.

The chain combines TRBV7-2 with TRBJ2-1; D remains unclear. CDR1 and CDR2 (germline): SGHTA, FQGNSA. The V gene lost 2 bases and the J gene lost 6 bases, with 5 bases spanning the gap. This CDR3 has 12 amino acids. CDR3 in DNA: TGTGCCAGCAGCTTAATGTCCAATGAGCAGTTCTTC. It yields the protein CASSLMSNEQFF.

The table lists this clonotype with a few counts. This chain connects TRBV25-1 to TRBJ1-1; 7 positions agree with TRBD1. V trimming: 4 bases; J trimming: 5 bases; junction bases outside the gene matches: 10. CDR1 is MGHDK, CDR2 SYGVNS, per germline. This CDR3 has 15 residues. CDR3: CASSASTGLGTEAFF. The CDR3 nucleotides are TGTGCCAGCAGTGCGTCGACAGGGCTGGGAACTGAAGCTTTCTTT. Complete variable domain (other parts from reference TRBV25-1 and TRBJ1-1): EADIYQTPRYLVIGTGKKITLECSQTMGHDKMYWYQQDPGMELHLIHYSYGVNSTEKGDLSSESTVSRIRTEHFPLTLESARPSHTSQYLCASSASTGLGTEAFFGQGTRLTVV.

This clonotype has ten or more counts. This sequence joins TRBV11-2 and TRBJ2-1; D perhaps matches TRBD1 (5 bases). The CDR3 totals 11 residues. V shed 6 bases and J shed 8 bases, with 8 bases lying between them. Germline values: CDR1 SGHAT, CDR2 FQNNGV. This CDR3 is CASRRGYEQFF. CDR3 sequence (DNA): TGTGCCAGCAGAAGGGGCTATGAGCAGTTCTTC.

The CDR3 here is CASIRSQANTEAFF. CDR3 DNA sequence: TGTGCCAGCATTAGGAGCCAGGCTAACACTGAAGCTTTCTTT. This chain connects TRBV6-5 to TRBJ1-1; D gene ambiguous. The V gene's germline CDR1 is MNHEY and CDR2 SVGAGI. Between the trimmed V and J ends, which lost 7 bases and 2 bases, there was a span of 14 bases. CDR3 length equals 14 residues.

Only a few counts were recorded for this clonotype. The chain recombines TRBV5-1 with TRBJ2-5, with D unclear. Germline lookup yields CDR1 SGHRS and CDR2 YFSETQ. V was cut by 0 bases and J by 5 bases, with 8 bases left in between. The CDR3 has 13 residues. CDR3 DNA: TGCGCCAGCAGCTTGGAACAGATGGAGACCCAGTACTTC. Amino acids: CASSLEQMETQYF.